This T cell receptor (beta chain) was obtained from a study of beta chain features in type 1 diabetes. CDR1 and CDR2 from the germline V gene are SNHLY and FYNNEI. The CDR3 sequence is 14 residues long. The V and J ends lost 4 bases and 5 bases respectively, with 12 bases between them. What was sequenced were expressed TCRB transcripts, since all of the isolated RNA had been reverse transcribed. Libraries were prepared by immunoSEQ multiplex PCR; TCRdb keeps only in-frame clonotypes and omits some of them. Of approximately 600,000 clones listed, approximately 13% are singletons. This clone was picked up a small number of times. What it binds is unknown. CD45RO/CCR7/CD25/CD127/CD95/CD27 sorting isolated CD4+ naive, central memory, regulatory and stem cell-like memory cells. Study results and caveats: Researchers caution that PCR might favor shorter templates, equally among patients and controls. TCRB CDR3 length was moderately but significantly reduced in all four CD4+ subsets of Type 1 diabetes patients.

The sequence was obtained from a man aged 25 to 40 with type 1 diabetes. Sequencing input: naive CD4+ T cells from blood. This chain uses TRBV2 with TRBJ1-5, with D possibly matching TRBD1 (6 bases). In nucleotides, the CDR3 is TGTGCCAGCAGTGGGGGGGCCAGGGATCAGCCCCAGCATTTT. It codes for CASSGGARDQPQHF.